This T cell receptor (beta chain) was recorded in a study of blood T cell repertoires in COVID-19 (dated by TCRdb to 2019 to 2021). With regard to the full study: The collaborator samples originated in the United States, Italy and Spain and spanned the acute and convalescent phases of COVID-19. The material from the prospective study consisted of cDNA or gDNA derived from T cells, B-cell-depleted T cells, or PBMCs. The dataset comprised deeply sampled blood TCRbeta repertoires from subjects exposed to, actively infected with, or recovered from COVID-19. A freely available public database, intended as a resource for researchers studying the immune response to SARS-CoV-2, is where the repertoires were released. The samples were drawn from two sources: the first 160 participants of the ongoing ImmuneRACE study, and over 950 subjects contributed by 6 global collaborators. A de-identified subject ID, COVID-19 status, age in years and sex were almost always included in the sample metadata. Where available, HLA class I and class II types were taken from metadata supplied by the sample provider and were not determined by assay-based typing. What the authors observed across the whole study: Clinical and demographic metadata were provided uncurated, with the amount varying by source and participant.

Each collaborating institution followed its own protocols to collect whole blood in K2EDTA tubes. Collaborator samples were shipped for TCRbeta analysis as frozen whole blood, isolated PBMCs, or DNA extracted from either sample type. This clone showed up just once. The target of this receptor is not known. Per-base quality was not reported, and no clone a single base away is much larger than it. Based on the germline V gene, the CDR1 and CDR2 sequences are MRHNA and SNTAGT. CDR3 length: 14 amino acids, cysteine to phenylalanine. Only the CDR3 DNA is retained, 42 bases long and in frame from the first base. At the junction V is shortened by 8 bases and J by 2 bases; bases outside the gene matches: 5. The immunoSEQ Assay, a bias-controlled multiplex PCR, was used to amplify TCRbeta CDR3 regions from genomic DNA. As for the authors' bioinformatics: The number of nucleated cells in each sample was estimated by amplification of reference gene primers within the assay. To quantify the absolute abundance of each unique TCRbeta CDR3 rearrangement, sequence reads were collapsed and filtered. For each sample, productive Simpson clonality was calculated by taking the square root of Simpson's diversity index across productive rearrangements. The clones in this table, taken by TCRdb from immuneACCESS, are in-frame only. Not every clone is retained; where verified, under half of the shortfall comes from an unresolved V gene, and the cause of the rest is unknown. V and J calls plus clone size are reproduced from that table; the DNA served to infer D and trimming. The sample contains 200,000 to 300,000 clones, about four fifths of them found a single time. The ten most abundant clones make up 4% of the sample.

The V and J segments used are TRBV6-4 and TRBJ2-7; TRBD2 fits 11 bases in the junction. The receptor was isolated from a man aged 45-65 years with acute or convalescent COVID-19. Sequences were obtained from peripheral blood. CDR3 reads: CASVGTSGPYEQYF. The sequence in DNA is TGTGCCAGCGTAGGGACTAGCGGCCCCTACGAGCAGTACTTC.